The entry below gives a single TCR beta chain sequence along with its context. This CDR3 region has 14 residues. The V gene's germline CDR1 is KGHSH and CDR2 LQKENI. The J segment lost 5 bases and the V segment lost 3 bases, leaving 6 bases of the junction unmatched. The sample is drawn from a study of blood T cell repertoires in COVID-19. Study at large: COVID-19 samples from acute and convalescent phases originated in the United States, Italy and Spain. From T cells, B-cell-depleted T cells, or PBMCs came the material, which was cDNA or gDNA.

In the original processing: Reference gene primer amplification gave nucleated cell count estimates. Sequencing used immunoSEQ multiplex PCR; TCRdb keeps in-frame clones, though not all of them. That table furnishes V, J and clone size, whereas the DNA furnished D and trimming. The sample records approximately 330,000 clones, 85% to 90% being singletons. Sequenced input: peripheral blood. The sequence derives from a middle-aged woman with COVID-19, enrolled during active disease. The chain has TRBV18 and TRBJ2-5; 7 bases line up with TRBD1. The CDR3 coding sequence is TGTGCCAGCTCACCGGTCACAGGGGTCGAGACCCAGTACTTC. Its protein product is CASSPVTGVETQYF.